The entry below gives a single TCR beta chain sequence along with its context. The antigen remains undetermined. Using immunoSEQ multiplex PCR, the repertoire was profiled, and TCRdb retains in-frame clones only, with some absent. In the table there are some 120,000 clones, around 87% of which are singletons. The CDR3 has 14 amino acids. The V end was cut by 3 bases, the J end by 6 bases, with 12 bases between. Germline CDR1 reads MDHEN; CDR2 reads SYDVKM. This entry is derived from a study of T cell responses to AZD1222 COVID-19 vaccine. General study findings and limits: Spike-wide coverage was observed for vaccine-associated CD4 TCRs, with dominant responses at 160-218 and 743-854. Spike-specific TCR breadth rose after two AZD1222 doses, and depth rose as well. Clonal diversity was possibly underestimated; the donors were predominantly white British and more often female.

The V gene is TRBV28, the J gene TRBJ2-1; the D is unclear. This clonotype originated in an adult in good health. This specimen consisted of peripheral blood, obtained on day 0 of AZD1222 vaccination. In nucleotides, the CDR3 is TGTGCCAGCAGTTTGGCCCGGTCTTTCAATGAGCAGTTCTTC. Translation: CASSLARSFNEQFF.